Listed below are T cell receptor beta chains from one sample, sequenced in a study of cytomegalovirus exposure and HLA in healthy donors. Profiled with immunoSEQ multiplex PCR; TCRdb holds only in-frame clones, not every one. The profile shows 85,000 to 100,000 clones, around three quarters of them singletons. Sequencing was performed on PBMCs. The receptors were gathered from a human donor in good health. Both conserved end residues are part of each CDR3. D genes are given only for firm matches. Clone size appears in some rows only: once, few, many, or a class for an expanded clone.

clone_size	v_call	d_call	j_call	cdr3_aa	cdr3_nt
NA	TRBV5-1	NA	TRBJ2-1	CASSLIQHSYNEQFF	TGCGCCAGCAGCTTGATACAGCACTCCTACAATGAGCAGTTCTTC
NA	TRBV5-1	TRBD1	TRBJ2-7	CASSFKTGGLEQYF	TGCGCCAGCAGCTTCAAGACAGGGGGCCTCGAGCAGTACTTC
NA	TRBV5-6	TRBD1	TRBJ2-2	CASSPQGARSFGELFF	TGTGCCAGCAGCCCACAGGGGGCCCGTTCTTTCGGGGAGCTGTTTTTT
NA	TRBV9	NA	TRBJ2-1	CASSNLHPFTNEQFF	TGTGCCAGCAGTAATCTCCATCCCTTTACAAATGAGCAGTTCTTC
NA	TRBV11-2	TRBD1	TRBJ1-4	CASSLGQGQRNEKLFF	TGTGCCAGCAGCCTAGGACAGGGGCAACGTAATGAAAAACTGTTTTTT
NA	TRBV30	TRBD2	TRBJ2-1	CAWSGTGGGFEQFF	TGTGCCTGGAGTGGAACGGGAGGGGGTTTTGAGCAGTTCTTC
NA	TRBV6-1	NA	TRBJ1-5	CASSPEPPSNQPQHF	TGTGCCAGCAGTCCCGAGCCCCCCAGCAATCAGCCCCAGCATTTT
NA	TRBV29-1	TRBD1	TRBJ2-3	CSVEWDRVTQYF	TGCAGCGTTGAATGGGACAGGGTGACGCAGTATTTT
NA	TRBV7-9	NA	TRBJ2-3	CASTKQTGTDTQYF	TGTGCCAGCACCAAACAGACAGGCACAGATACGCAGTATTTT
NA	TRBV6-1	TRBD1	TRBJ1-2	CASSVWGDRGRDTF	TGTGCCAGCAGTGTGTGGGGTGACAGGGGGCGGGACACCTTC
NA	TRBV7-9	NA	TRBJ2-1	CASSLVPAGFVQFF	TGTGCCAGCAGCTTGGTCCCGGCGGGGTTTGTTCAGTTCTTC
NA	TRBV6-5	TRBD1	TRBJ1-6	CATGDRGRNSPLHF	TGTGCCACCGGGGACAGGGGGCGGAATTCACCCCTCCACTTT
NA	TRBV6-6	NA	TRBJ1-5	CASIKEGGGQPQHF	TGTGCCAGCATAAAGGAGGGGGGGGGACAGCCCCAGCATTTT
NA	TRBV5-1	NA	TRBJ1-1	CASSSTGTPTNTEAFF	TGCGCCAGCTCCTCGACAGGCACACCCACGAACACTGAAGCTTTCTTT
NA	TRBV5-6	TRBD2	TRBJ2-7	CASSSSGGLYEQYF	TGTGCCAGCAGCTCTAGCGGGGGACTCTACGAGCAGTACTTC
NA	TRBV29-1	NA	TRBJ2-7	CSVEVYSYEQYF	TGCAGCGTTGAGGTCTATTCTTACGAGCAGTACTTC
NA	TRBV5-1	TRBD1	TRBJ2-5	CASSLQTGYQETQYF	TGCGCCAGCAGCCTTCAGACAGGGTACCAAGAGACCCAGTACTTC
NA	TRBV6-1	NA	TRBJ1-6	CASSGARVNSPLHF	TGTGCCAGCAGTGGGGCCAGGGTGAATTCACCCCTCCACTTT
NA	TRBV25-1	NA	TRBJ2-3	CASSELSSGSTDTQYF	TGTGCCAGCAGTGAATTGAGTAGCGGCAGCACAGATACGCAGTATTTT
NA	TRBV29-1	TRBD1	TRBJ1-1	CSVPTGGTEAFF	TGCAGCGTCCCGACAGGGGGCACTGAAGCTTTCTTT
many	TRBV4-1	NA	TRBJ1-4	CASSRPRPRGLNEKLFF	TGCGCCAGCAGCCGACCCCGGCCCCGAGGACTGAATGAAAAACTGTTTTTT
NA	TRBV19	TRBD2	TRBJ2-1	CASSSGTSVNEQFF	TGTGCCAGTAGCTCCGGGACTAGCGTCAATGAGCAGTTCTTC
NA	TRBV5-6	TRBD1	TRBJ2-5	CASSYPGGTETQYF	TGTGCCAGCAGCTACCCAGGGGGTACGGAGACCCAGTACTTC
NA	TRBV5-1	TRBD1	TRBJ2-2	CASWEDRANTGELFF	TGCGCCAGCTGGGAGGACAGGGCGAACACCGGGGAGCTGTTTTTT
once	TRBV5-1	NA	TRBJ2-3	CASSLGLDTDTQYF	TGCGCCAGCAGCTTGGGACTAGACACAGATACGCAGTATTTT
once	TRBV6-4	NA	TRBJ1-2	CASSEGGGYTF	TGTGCCAGCAGTGAGGGGGGGGGCTACACCTTC
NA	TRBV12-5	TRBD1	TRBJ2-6	CASGLAGQGPRGANVLTF	TGTGCTAGTGGTTTAGCGGGACAGGGCCCAAGAGGGGCCAACGTCCTGACTTTC
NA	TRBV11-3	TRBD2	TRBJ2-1	CASSFLAGGPSGGNEQFF	TGTGCCAGCAGCTTCTTAGCGGGAGGGCCAAGTGGGGGCAATGAGCAGTTCTTC
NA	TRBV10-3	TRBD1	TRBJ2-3	CAINNGQGATDTQYF	TGTGCCATTAACAACGGACAGGGGGCAACAGATACGCAGTATTTT
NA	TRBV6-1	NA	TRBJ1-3	CASSDRSGNTIYF	TGTGCCAGCAGTGACCGGTCAGGAAACACCATATATTTT
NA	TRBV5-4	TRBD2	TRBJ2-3	CASSDGLAVRIDTQYF	TGTGCCAGCAGCGACGGACTAGCGGTCAGGATAGATACGCAGTATTTT
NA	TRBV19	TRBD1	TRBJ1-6	CASSIGRTGAPPAPLHF	TGTGCCAGTAGTATAGGACGGACAGGGGCACCCCCGGCACCCCTCCACTTT
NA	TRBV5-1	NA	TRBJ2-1	CASSLLKPSREQFF	TGCGCCAGCAGCTTGTTGAAGCCATCACGGGAGCAGTTCTTC
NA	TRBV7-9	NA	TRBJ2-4	CASSLGASTDIQYF	TGTGCCAGCAGCTTAGGAGCTTCGACTGACATTCAGTACTTC
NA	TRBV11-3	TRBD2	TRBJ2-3	CASSLEPLAGGYDTQYF	TGTGCCAGCAGCTTAGAGCCTCTAGCGGGAGGGTACGATACGCAGTATTTT
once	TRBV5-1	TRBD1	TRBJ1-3	CASSTTPGGTGNTIYF	TGCGCCAGCAGCACAACACCAGGGGGGACTGGAAACACCATATATTTT
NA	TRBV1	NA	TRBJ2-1	CTSSHLDFSGGASEQFF	TGCACCAGCAGCCATCTCGACTTTAGCGGGGGGGCCAGTGAGCAGTTCTTC
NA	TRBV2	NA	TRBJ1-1	CASRGQLNTEAFF	TGTGCCAGCAGAGGACAGTTGAACACTGAAGCTTTCTTT
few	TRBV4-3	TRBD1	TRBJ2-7	CASSEGTGETHEQYF	TGCGCCAGCAGCGAAGGGACAGGGGAGACCCACGAGCAGTACTTC
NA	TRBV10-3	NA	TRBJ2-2	CAISESEGVKDTGELFF	TGTGCCATCAGTGAGTCGGAAGGGGTTAAGGACACCGGGGAGCTGTTTTTT
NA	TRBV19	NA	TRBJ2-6	CASSIDSSGANVLTF	TGTGCCAGTAGTATCGACAGTTCTGGGGCCAACGTCCTGACTTTC
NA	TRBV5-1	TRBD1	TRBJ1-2	CASSVDRSYGYTF	TGCGCCAGCAGCGTGGACAGGAGCTATGGCTACACCTTC
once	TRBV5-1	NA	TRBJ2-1	CASSYVAGSYNEQFF	TGCGCCAGCAGCTACGTAGCTGGGTCCTACAATGAGCAGTTCTTC
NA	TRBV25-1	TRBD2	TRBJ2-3	CASGRTSGITDTQYF	TGTGCCAGCGGTAGGACTAGCGGGATCACAGATACGCAGTATTTT
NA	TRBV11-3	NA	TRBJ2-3	CASSLDTRGADTQYF	TGTGCCAGCAGCTTAGATACCCGGGGAGCAGATACGCAGTATTTT
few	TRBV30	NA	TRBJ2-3	CALGRGDTQYF	TGTGCCTTAGGAAGGGGGGATACGCAGTATTTT
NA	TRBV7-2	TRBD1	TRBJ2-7	CASSLEGQASYEQYF	TGTGCCAGCAGCCTTGAGGGACAGGCCTCCTACGAGCAGTACTTC
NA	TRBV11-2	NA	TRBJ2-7	CASSLTGRWIDEQYF	TGTGCCAGCAGCCTTACTGGCAGGTGGATCGACGAGCAGTACTTC
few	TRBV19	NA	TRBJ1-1	CASRNGQLNTEAFF	TGTGCCAGTAGAAATGGACAGCTGAACACTGAAGCTTTCTTT
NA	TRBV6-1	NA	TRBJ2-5	CASSELTGWGETQYF	TGTGCCAGCAGTGAACTGACAGGCTGGGGGGAGACCCAGTACTTC
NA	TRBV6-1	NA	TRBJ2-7	CATESDSYEQYF	TGTGCCACCGAATCGGACAGCTACGAGCAGTACTTC
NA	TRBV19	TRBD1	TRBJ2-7	CASSVRQGTYEQYF	TGTGCCAGTAGTGTTAGACAGGGCACCTACGAGCAGTACTTC
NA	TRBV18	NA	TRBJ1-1	CASSPGQRGTEAFF	TGTGCCAGCTCACCCGGACAGCGGGGAACTGAAGCTTTCTTT
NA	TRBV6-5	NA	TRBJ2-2	CASTLDRNTGELFF	TGTGCCAGCACTCTGGACAGAAACACCGGGGAGCTGTTTTTT
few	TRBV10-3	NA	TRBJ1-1	CAISGGARTEAFF	TGTGCCATCAGTGGTGGGGCGAGGACTGAAGCTTTCTTT
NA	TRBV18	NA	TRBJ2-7	CASSPLLEQYF	TGTGCCAGCTCACCTCTTTTGGAGCAGTACTTC
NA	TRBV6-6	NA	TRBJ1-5	CASSNRAPGQPQHF	TGTGCCAGCAGTAACCGGGCCCCAGGGCAGCCCCAGCATTTT
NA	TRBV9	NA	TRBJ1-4	CASSVQAATNEKLFF	TGTGCCAGCAGCGTGCAGGCTGCAACTAATGAAAAACTGTTTTTT
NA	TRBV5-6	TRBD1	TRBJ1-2	CASSLSGTALGGYTF	TGTGCCAGCAGCTTGTCCGGGACAGCCTTGGGTGGCTACACCTTC
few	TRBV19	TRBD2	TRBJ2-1	CASISGDNEQFF	TGTGCCAGTATAAGCGGGGACAATGAGCAGTTCTTC